The T cell receptor beta chain under discussion was sequenced for a study of Ad26.COV2.S vaccination and SARS-CoV-2 variants. On the study more broadly: Once or twice, 56 days apart, Ad26.COV2.S was delivered intramuscularly.

Specified treatment: about 20 received Ad26.COV2.S at low or high dose, single or two shots; 5 received placebo; per-sample allocation not given. Sample collection was performed on day 63 after the first vaccine or placebo injection. An adult donor aged 18-55 years was enrolled in Boston. Germline assignment: CDR1 MNHEY and CDR2 SVGEGT. CDR3 length equals 15 residues. With 7 bases removed from V and 4 bases from J, the gap between germline ends came to 14 bases. The repertoire was sequenced with immunoSEQ multiplex PCR; TCRdb's copy has only in-frame clones and lacks some. This table has 300,000 to 500,000 clones, more than 85% appearing once.

The chain has TRBV6-2 or TRBV6-3 and TRBJ2-6; no reliable D call. Sequenced material: peripheral blood, taken in a trial of Ad26.COV2.S vaccine versus placebo. This receptor was taken from a person aged 18-65 years who received the Ad26.COV2.S COVID-19 vaccine or a placebo. The chain's CDR3 is CASTYSTAGANVLTF. As DNA, the CDR3 is TGTGCCAGCACCTACTCAACGGCGGGGGCCAACGTCCTGACTTTC.